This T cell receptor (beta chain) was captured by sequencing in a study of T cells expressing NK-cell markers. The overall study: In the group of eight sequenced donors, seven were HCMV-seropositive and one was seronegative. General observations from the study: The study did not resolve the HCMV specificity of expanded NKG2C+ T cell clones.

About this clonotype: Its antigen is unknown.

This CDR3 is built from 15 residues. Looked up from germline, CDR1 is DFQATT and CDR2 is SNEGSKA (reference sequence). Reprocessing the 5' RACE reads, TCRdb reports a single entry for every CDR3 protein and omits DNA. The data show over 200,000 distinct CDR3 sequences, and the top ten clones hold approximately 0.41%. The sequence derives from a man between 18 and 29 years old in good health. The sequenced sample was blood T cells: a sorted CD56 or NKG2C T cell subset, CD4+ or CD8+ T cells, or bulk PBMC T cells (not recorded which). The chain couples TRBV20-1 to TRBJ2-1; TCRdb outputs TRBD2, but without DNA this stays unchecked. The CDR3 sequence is CSARNLASPNNEQFF.